A selection of T cell receptor beta chains follows, all from one sample in a study of blood T cell repertoires in COVID-19. The assay was immunoSEQ multiplex PCR, and TCRdb's table has in-frame clones only and misses some. The table shows 85,000 to 130,000 clones, with roughly 80% occurring only once. Sequencing input: peripheral blood. All receptors derive from a woman older than 75 with active or convalescent COVID-19. Each CDR3 is given with its conserved first and last residue. The order of the fields is J gene, clone size, D gene, V gene, CDR3 DNA, CDR3 protein. D genes are given only for firm matches. Not all rows give a size; the values are once, few, many and, for expanded clones, a class.

J gene: TRBJ1-2
clone size: .
D gene: .
V gene: TRBV28
CDR3 DNA: TGTGCCAGCAGTTTCGAGGATCATGGCTACACCTTC
CDR3 protein: CASSFEDHGYTF

J gene: TRBJ1-5
clone size: .
D gene: TRBD1
V gene: TRBV28
CDR3 DNA: TGTGCCAGCAGCTTTGGGACAGGCAATCAGCCCCAGCATTTT
CDR3 protein: CASSFGTGNQPQHF

J gene: TRBJ1-3
clone size: .
D gene: .
V gene: TRBV9
CDR3 DNA: TGTGCCAGCAGCGGCTCAGGCACCTCTGGAAACACCATATATTTT
CDR3 protein: CASSGSGTSGNTIYF

J gene: TRBJ1-1
clone size: .
D gene: .
V gene: TRBV7-2
CDR3 DNA: TGTGCCAGCAGCTTAGTATATTCCCGACACGGCCCTCGTGAAGCTTTCTTT
CDR3 protein: CASSLVYSRHGPREAFF

J gene: TRBJ2-1
clone size: .
D gene: TRBD1
V gene: TRBV7-3
CDR3 DNA: TGTGCCAGCAGCTTACTTGGGACAGGGTCTACAAATGAGCAGTTCTTC
CDR3 protein: CASSLLGTGSTNEQFF

J gene: TRBJ2-5
clone size: .
D gene: .
V gene: TRBV18
CDR3 DNA: TGTGCTAGTTCACCCGAAGAGACCCAGTACTTC
CDR3 protein: CASSPEETQYF

J gene: TRBJ2-3
clone size: .
D gene: TRBD1
V gene: TRBV19
CDR3 DNA: TGTGCCAGTAAACCCGGGGGACAGGGGGCAGATACGCAGTATTTT
CDR3 protein: CASKPGGQGADTQYF

J gene: TRBJ2-1
clone size: .
D gene: .
V gene: TRBV28
CDR3 DNA: TGTGCCAGCAGTCTTACAGGTCTCCGGCGCTCCTACAATGAGCAGTTCTTC
CDR3 protein: CASSLTGLRRSYNEQFF

J gene: TRBJ1-6
clone size: .
D gene: TRBD1
V gene: TRBV6-4
CDR3 DNA: TGTGCCAGCAGTGAGACGGGACAGGGGATTTCACCCCTCCACTTT
CDR3 protein: CASSETGQGISPLHF

J gene: TRBJ2-5
clone size: .
D gene: .
V gene: TRBV20-1
CDR3 DNA: TGCAGTGCTAGTGGCAGGGGCCGTCAAGAGACCCAGTACTTC
CDR3 protein: CSASGRGRQETQYF

J gene: TRBJ1-5
clone size: .
D gene: .
V gene: TRBV7-8
CDR3 DNA: TGTGCCAGCAGCCCAGGATGGGGCACCAATCAGCCCCAGCATTTT
CDR3 protein: CASSPGWGTNQPQHF

J gene: TRBJ2-5
clone size: .
D gene: .
V gene: TRBV6-6
CDR3 DNA: TGTGCCAGCAGACCTAGAGGGGAGACCCAGTACTTC
CDR3 protein: CASRPRGETQYF

J gene: TRBJ1-1
clone size: .
D gene: .
V gene: TRBV28
CDR3 DNA: TGTGCCAGCAGTTTGGGCAGTCCAAACGGCGACACTGAAGCTTTCTTT
CDR3 protein: CASSLGSPNGDTEAFF

J gene: TRBJ2-7
clone size: once
D gene: .
V gene: TRBV9
CDR3 DNA: TGTGCCAGCAGCGTTGGCGGGGAATACTACGAGCAGTACTTC
CDR3 protein: CASSVGGEYYEQYF

J gene: TRBJ2-2
clone size: .
D gene: .
V gene: TRBV6-5
CDR3 DNA: TGTGCCAGCAGTTTAACCGGGGCCGGGGAGCTGTTTTTT
CDR3 protein: CASSLTGAGELFF

J gene: TRBJ2-7
clone size: .
D gene: TRBD1
V gene: TRBV5-4
CDR3 DNA: TGTGCCAGCAGCTTGCTCGGGACAGGGGCAACCTACGAGCAGTACTTC
CDR3 protein: CASSLLGTGATYEQYF

J gene: TRBJ2-3
clone size: once
D gene: TRBD1
V gene: TRBV5-4
CDR3 DNA: TGTGCCAGCAGCTTCCTGACAGGGACGGGGACAGATACGCAGTATTTT
CDR3 protein: CASSFLTGTGTDTQYF